This section outlines one T cell receptor beta chain sequence together with its context. This entry belongs to a study of T cell changes during pregnancy in multiple sclerosis. After removal of 0 bases from V and 4 bases from J, the junction contained 6 bases not matched to a gene. The CDR3 contains 15 residues. Germline-derived CDR1 and CDR2 are SGDLS and YYNGEE. This table comes from immunoSEQ multiplex PCR, and its TCRdb copy is limited to in-frame clones, with some not included. The table records about 75,000 clones, about 90% of them present only once. This clonotype was sampled from a female donor with multiple sclerosis, enrolled in a pregnancy study. The sample here was CD4+ T cells from peripheral blood mononuclear cells, taken before pregnancy. V and J are TRBV9 and TRBJ2-5; 7 bases are a match to TRBD1. This CDR3 reads CASSVVTGSVETQYF. DNA of the CDR3: TGTGCCAGCAGCGTAGTGACAGGGTCTGTAGAGACCCAGTACTTC.